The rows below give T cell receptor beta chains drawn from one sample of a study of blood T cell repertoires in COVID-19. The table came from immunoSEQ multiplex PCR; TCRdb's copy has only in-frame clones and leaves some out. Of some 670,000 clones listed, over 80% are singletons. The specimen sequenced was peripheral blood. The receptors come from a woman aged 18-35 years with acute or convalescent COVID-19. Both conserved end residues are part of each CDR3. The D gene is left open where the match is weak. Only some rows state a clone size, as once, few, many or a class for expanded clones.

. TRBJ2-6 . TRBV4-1 CASSQGRGRRKLAGANVLTF TGCGCCAGCAGCCAAGGGCGGGGCAGGCGAAAGTTGGCTGGGGCCAACGTCCTGACTTTC
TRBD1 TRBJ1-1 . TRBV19 CATRMTGQGMREAFF TGTGCCACTCGCATGACGGGACAGGGGATGAGAGAAGCTTTCTTT
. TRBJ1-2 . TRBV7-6 CASSLTDRVEYGYTF TGTGCCAGCAGCTTAACTGATCGGGTTGAGTATGGCTACACCTTC
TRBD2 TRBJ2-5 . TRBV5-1 CASSPWGGSVQETQYF TGCGCCAGCAGCCCCTGGGGGGGGTCTGTACAAGAGACCCAGTACTTC
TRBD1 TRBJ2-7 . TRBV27 CASSWDRVHEQYF TGTGCCAGCAGCTGGGACAGGGTTCACGAGCAGTACTTC
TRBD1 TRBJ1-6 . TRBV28 CASSPWTGENSPLHF TGTGCCAGCAGTCCTTGGACAGGAGAGAATTCACCCCTCCACTTT
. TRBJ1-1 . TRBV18 CASSPGRGEAFF TGTGCCAGCTCACCTGGACGGGGAGAAGCTTTCTTT
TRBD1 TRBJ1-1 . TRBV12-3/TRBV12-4 CASSIGTGETFF TGTGCCAGCAGCATCGGGACAGGGGAAACTTTCTTT
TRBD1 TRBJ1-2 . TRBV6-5 CASNLLNEGADGYTF TGTGCCAGCAACCTTCTTAACGAGGGGGCGGACGGCTACACCTTC
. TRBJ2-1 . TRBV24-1 CATSSASYNEQFF TGTGCCACGTCTAGCGCCTCCTACAATGAGCAGTTCTTC
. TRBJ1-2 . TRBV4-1 CASSPQGIGYGYTF TGCGCCAGCAGCCCCCAGGGAATCGGCTATGGCTACACCTTC
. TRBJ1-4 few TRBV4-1 CASSQEPRVTEKLFF TGCGCCAGCAGCCAAGAACCCAGGGTTACTGAAAAACTGTTTTTT
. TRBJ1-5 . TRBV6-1 CASSVHLGGGSNQPQHF TGTGCCAGCAGTGTACACCTGGGGGGGGGCAGCAATCAGCCCCAGCATTTT
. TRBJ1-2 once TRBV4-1 CASSQGTGTYGYTF TGCGCCAGCAGCCAAGGAACAGGGACCTATGGCTACACCTTC
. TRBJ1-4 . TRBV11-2 CASSLGTGEKLFF TGTGCCAGCAGCTTAGGGACTGGGGAAAAACTGTTTTTT
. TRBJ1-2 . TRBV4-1 CASSQGSDYTF TGCGCCAGCAGCCAGGGGAGCGACTACACCTTC
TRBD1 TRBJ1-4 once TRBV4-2 CASRQSRGSNEKLFF TGTGCCAGCAGGCAGTCCAGGGGGAGTAATGAAAAACTGTTTTTT
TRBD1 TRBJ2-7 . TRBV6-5 CASPQDRESNEQYF TGTGCCAGCCCTCAAGACAGGGAGTCCAACGAGCAGTACTTC
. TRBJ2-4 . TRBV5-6 CASSHREKNIQYF TGTGCCAGCAGCCACCGGGAAAAAAACATTCAGTACTTC
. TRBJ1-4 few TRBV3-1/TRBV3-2 CASSQERSGGVNEKLFF TGTGCCAGCAGCCAAGAGAGGTCAGGCGGGGTAAATGAAAAACTGTTTTTT
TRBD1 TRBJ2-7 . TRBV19 CASSIGQGTYEQYF TGTGCCAGTAGTATCGGACAGGGGACCTACGAGCAGTACTTC
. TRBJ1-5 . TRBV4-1 CASSHPRGDSNQPQHF TGCGCCAGCAGCCATCCCCGGGGGGACAGCAATCAGCCCCAGCATTTT
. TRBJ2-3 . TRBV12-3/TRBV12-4 CASSRRSTDTQYF TGTGCCAGCAGTCGGAGAAGCACAGATACGCAGTATTTT
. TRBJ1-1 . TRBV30 CAWSVLGGATEAFF TGTGCCTGGAGTGTACTCGGAGGGGCCACTGAAGCTTTCTTT
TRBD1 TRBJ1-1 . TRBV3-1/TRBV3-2 CASSRQGEAMNTEAFF TGTGCCAGCAGCCGACAGGGTGAAGCTATGAACACTGAAGCTTTCTTT
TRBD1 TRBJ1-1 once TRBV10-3 CAIQDRANTEAFF TGTGCCATCCAGGACAGGGCAAACACTGAAGCTTTCTTT
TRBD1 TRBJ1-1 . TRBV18 CASSPDREGLNTEAFF TGTGCCAGCTCTCCGGACAGGGAGGGACTGAACACTGAAGCTTTCTTT
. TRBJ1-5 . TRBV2 CASSPTAFNQPQHF TGTGCCAGCAGTCCCACAGCTTTCAATCAGCCCCAGCATTTT
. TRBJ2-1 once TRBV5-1 CASSLTLGKTNKGNEQFF TGCGCCAGCAGCTTGACCCTCGGGAAGACAAATAAAGGAAATGAGCAGTTCTTC
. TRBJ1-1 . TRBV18 CASSPQGFTEAFF TGTGCCAGCTCACCCCAGGGGTTCACTGAAGCTTTCTTT
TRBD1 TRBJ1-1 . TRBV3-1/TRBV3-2 CASSQGTRTGGNTEAFF TGTGCCAGCAGCCAAGGAACTCGGACAGGGGGCAACACTGAAGCTTTCTTT
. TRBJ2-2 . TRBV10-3 CAISDVQAPNTGELFF TGTGCCATCAGTGATGTGCAGGCCCCGAACACCGGGGAGCTGTTTTTT
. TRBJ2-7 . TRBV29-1 CSVEDTRSSYEQYF TGCAGCGTTGAAGACACGAGGAGCTCCTACGAGCAGTACTTC
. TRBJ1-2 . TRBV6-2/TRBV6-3 CASSYGQGTWYGYTF TGTGCCAGCAGTTACGGGCAGGGTACGTGGTATGGCTACACCTTC
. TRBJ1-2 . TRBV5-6 CASRRTTNYGYTF TGTGCCAGCAGGCGGACAACTAACTATGGCTACACCTTC
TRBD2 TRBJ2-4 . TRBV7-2 CASSLGGGLVSGKNIQYF TGTGCCAGCAGCTTAGGAGGGGGACTAGTGAGTGGCAAAAACATTCAGTACTTC
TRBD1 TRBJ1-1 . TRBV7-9 CASSLALTGEREAFF TGTGCCAGCAGCTTAGCGTTGACAGGGGAGCGAGAAGCTTTCTTT
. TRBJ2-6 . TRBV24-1 CATGGAGSGANVLTF TGTGCCACCGGAGGGGCAGGGTCCGGGGCCAACGTCCTGACTTTC
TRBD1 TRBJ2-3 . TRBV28 CASSYRTGLDTQYF TGTGCCAGCAGTTATCGGACAGGGTTAGATACGCAGTATTTT
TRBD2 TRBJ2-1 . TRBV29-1 CSPTTSATYNEQFF TGCAGCCCCACGACTAGCGCGACCTACAATGAGCAGTTCTTC
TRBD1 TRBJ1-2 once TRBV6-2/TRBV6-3 CASTPQGGTLRGVGYTF TGTGCCAGCACCCCACAGGGGGGAACTTTGAGGGGTGTGGGCTACACCTTC
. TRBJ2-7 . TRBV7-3 CASSLGGLASIPYEQYF TGTGCCAGCAGCTTAGGAGGTTTGGCTAGCATCCCCTACGAGCAGTACTTC
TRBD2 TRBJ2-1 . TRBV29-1 CSVAPRTSGDGEQFF TGCAGCGTTGCCCCAAGGACTAGCGGGGACGGTGAGCAGTTCTTC
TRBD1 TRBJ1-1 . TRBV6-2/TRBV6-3 CASSFQGAVSTEAFF TGTGCCAGCAGCTTCCAGGGGGCGGTTAGCACTGAAGCTTTCTTT
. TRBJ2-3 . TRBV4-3 CASSQDIVPGVADTQYF TGCGCCAGCAGCCAAGATATCGTACCAGGGGTTGCAGATACGCAGTATTTT
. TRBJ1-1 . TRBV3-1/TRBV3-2 CASSNEAGKTEAFF TGTGCCAGCAGTAACGAGGCAGGGAAGACTGAAGCTTTCTTT
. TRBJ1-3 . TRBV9 CASSVPLGNTIYF TGTGCCAGCAGCGTCCCCCTCGGAAACACCATATATTTT
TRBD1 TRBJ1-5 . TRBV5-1 CASSLTGSESQPQHF TGCGCCAGCAGTTTGACAGGGAGTGAAAGTCAGCCCCAGCATTTT
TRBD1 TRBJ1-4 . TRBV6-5 CASTDRGRDEKLFF TGTGCCAGCACCGACAGGGGGAGAGATGAAAAACTGTTTTTT
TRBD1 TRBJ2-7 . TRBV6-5 CATGTAKTYEQYF TGTGCCACTGGGACAGCTAAAACCTACGAGCAGTACTTC
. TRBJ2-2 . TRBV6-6 CAISGQIGGELFF TGTGCCATCTCCGGACAGATCGGCGGGGAGCTGTTTTTT